One sample yielded the 17 T cell receptor beta chains listed below, sequenced in a study of CD8+CD57+ T cells in acquired aplastic anemia. Profiles of TCR beta VDJ and CDR3 were generated from a genomic DNA template. MiXCR, run by TCRdb on the reads, gives a single entry per CDR3 protein. The table records approximately 200,000 distinct CDR3 sequences, 55% to 70% of them present only once. Sequenced material: sorted CD4+, CD8+, or CD8+CD57+ T cells (not recorded which) from PBMCs. These receptors were obtained from a human donor with severe aplastic anemia or a healthy control (not recorded which).

This clonotype showed up many times. This chain connects TRBV6-4 to TRBJ1-5; D may be TRBD1 (5 bases). The CDR3 loop spans 15 amino acids. The V gene's germline CDR1 is MRHNA and CDR2 SNTAGT. V gave up 3 bases and J gave up 6 bases, with 15 bases separating them. The CDR3 bases are TGTGCCAGCAGTGAGGACATTTCTACAGGTCAGCCCCAGCATTTT. It translates to CASSEDISTGQPQHF.

This clonotype showed up just a few times. The CDR3 sequence: CASSLDVKETQYF. The DNA for the CDR3 is TGTGCCAGCAGTCTTGACGTGAAAGAGACCCAGTACTTC. The V gene is TRBV2, the J gene TRBJ2-5; D uncertain. The V end lost 5 bases, the J end lost 3 bases, and 10 bases lay between the germline ends. The CDR3 extends over 13 amino acids. Germline CDR1 reads SNHLY; CDR2 reads FYNNEI.

On this clonotype: At one of its ends the junction is not consistent with the germline gene, which may arise from a read error. This chain links TRBV19 with TRBJ2-7; 7 bases are a match to TRBD1. Germline loops: CDR1 LNHDA, CDR2 SQIVND (reference sequence). The CDR3 is 14 residues long. CDR3 residues: CASSKGQGVNEQYF. The CDR3 DNA reads TGCGCCAGTAGTAAAGGCCAGGGGGTAAACGAGCAGTACTTC.

This clonotype appeared a single time. It is unclear where the CDR3 begins or ends on the DNA, so no DNA is shown, and the CDR3 is as TCRdb lists it. J is TRBJ2-2 and V is TRBV7-6; TRBD1, the D gene given by the table, was not confirmed from the DNA. The CDR3 length equals 20 residues, ends included. Per the germline V gene, CDR1 is SGHVS and CDR2 is FNYEAQ. The CDR3: CASSDSTGVSYEQYFGELFF.

The CDR3 region has the DNA TGCGCCAGCAGCTTGAAGCGGGGGTCATACGAGCAGTACTTC. Translating gives CASSLKRGSYEQYF. The genes are TRBV5-1 and TRBJ2-7; 8 bases are shared with TRBD2. V gave up 1 base and J gave up 4 bases; unmatched junction bases: 4. The length of the CDR3 is 14 residues. The V gene's germline CDR1 is SGHRS and CDR2 YFSETQ.

As concerns this clonotype: Because it lacks the conserved phenylalanine or tryptophan at the end, this CDR3 is likely a read error. The chain recombines TRBV7-9 with TRBJ1-5; D not resolved. The CDR3 covers 13 residues. The V gene's germline CDR1 is SEHNR and CDR2 FQNEAQ (reference sequence). V lost 5 bases, J lost 2 bases, and 7 bases lay in between. The CDR3 region is CASSPDGNQPQHL. CDR3 in DNA: TGTGCCAGCAGCCCGGATGGCAATCAGCCCCAGCATCTT.

This chain links TRBV10-3 with TRBJ1-6, with TRBD1 matching 8 bases. With V trimmed by 6 bases and J by 10 bases, 5 bases remained unmatched. Germline V gene lookup returns CDR1 ENHRY and CDR2 SYGVKD. The CDR3 extends over 13 amino acids. The CDR3 spells CAIRDREGSPLHF. CDR3 in DNA: TGTGCCATCAGGGACAGGGAAGGCTCACCCCTCCACTTT.

The CDR3 nucleotides are TGTGCCAGCGGAGAAGAGGCCGCAAATTCACCCCTCCACTTT. This encodes CASGEEAANSPLHF. This chain uses TRBV7-8 with TRBJ1-6; unclear D gene. CDR3 length equals 14 residues. Trimming pared 8 bases from V and 7 bases from J, leaving 15 bases between. CDR1 is SGHVS and CDR2 is FQNEAQ in the germline V gene. The whole variable domain, filled in from reference TRBV7-8 and TRBJ1-6, reads GAGVSQSPRYKVAKRGQDVALRCDPISGHVSLFWYQQALGQGPEFLTYFQNEAQLDKSGLPSDRFFAERPEGSVSTLKIQRTQQEDSAVYLCASGEEAANSPLHFGNGTRLTVT.

This chain links TRBV20-1 with TRBJ2-7, with 14 bases fitting TRBD2. CDR3 length equals 15 residues. V dropped 5 bases and J dropped 7; count of bases not matched to a gene: 10. In germline, CDR1 is DFQATT, CDR2 SNEGSKA (reference sequence). The CDR3 loop is CSASTSGGAVGEQYF. For the CDR3, the DNA is TGCAGTGCTTCGACTAGCGGGGGGGCCGTTGGTGAGCAGTACTTC.

V and J are TRBV9 and TRBJ2-7, with a possible D match to TRBD2 (5 bases). CDR1 SGDLS and CDR2 YYNGEE come from the germline V gene. V dropped 10 bases and J dropped 2 bases, with 16 bases sitting between them. The CDR3 sequence is 13 residues long. CDR3 nucleotides: TGTGCCCTCCGCCCCGGGGTCCCCTACGAGCAGTACTTC. Its protein product is CALRPGVPYEQYF.

The chain recombines TRBV19 with TRBJ1-1, with D uncertain. The CDR3 runs to 13 residues. CDR1 and CDR2 from the germline V gene are LNHDA and SQIVND (reference sequence). Trimming cost V 2 bases and J 4 bases, with 8 bases left between them. The CDR3 is CASSISSGTEAFF. The CDR3 DNA reads as TGTGCCAGTAGTATATCCTCAGGCACTGAAGCTTTCTTT.

As DNA, the CDR3 is TGCAGTCCAACTAGGAACCAAGAGACCCAGTACTTC. Encoded protein: CSPTRNQETQYF. The rearrangement joins TRBV20-1 to TRBJ2-5; D possibly corresponds to TRBD2 (5 bases). Deletions cut 8 bases from V and 0 bases from J, with 10 bases between. Germline V gene lookup returns CDR1 DFQATT and CDR2 SNEGSKA (reference sequence). CDR3 length equals 12 residues.

About this clonotype: Germline is not matched at one junction end, which may reflect a read error. The rearrangement links TRBV20-1 to TRBJ1-2; weak D call: TRBD1 (5 bases). The CDR3 has 12 amino acids. Germline CDR1 is DFQATT and CDR2 is SNEGSKA (reference sequence). The CDR3 spells CSAGTHTDGYTF. The CDR3 coding sequence is TGCAGTGCCGGGACTCATACGGATGGCTACACTTTC.

The chain uses TRBV7-2 and TRBJ2-5; D is undetermined. The V end lost 7 bases, the J end lost 4 bases, and 10 bases lay between the germline ends. The CDR3 consists of 12 residues. Germline V gene lookup returns CDR1 SGHTA and CDR2 FQGNSA. Written as DNA, the CDR3 is TGTGCCAGCACCTCCGTGGGAGAGACCCAGTACTTC. Amino acid sequence: CASTSVGETQYF.

Remarks on this clonotype: One end of the junction varies from germline; a read error may be responsible. The V call is TRBV29-1, the J call TRBJ2-7, with D maybe TRBD1 (6 bases). CDR3 size: 13 residues. Germline V gives CDR1 SQVTM, CDR2 ANQGSEA. The CDR3 is CSVELQGPYEEYF. The CDR3 DNA sequence: TGCAGCGTTGAGTTACAGGGACCGTACGAGGAGTACTTC.

Comments on this clonotype: Sequence at one end of the junction differs from germline and may be a read error. This chain links TRBV7-7 with TRBJ2-5; D might be TRBD1 (6 bases). The CDR3 is 15 residues long. Germline V gene lookup returns CDR1 SSHAT and CDR2 FNYEAQ (reference sequence). CDR3 DNA sequence: TGTGCTAGCAGCTTAGAGCCGGCAGGGGAAGAGACCCAGTACTTC. Protein sequence: CASSLEPAGEETQYF.

This clonotype was counted only a few times. V usage is TRBV29-1 and J usage is TRBJ2-7; D is perhaps TRBD2 (5 bases). This CDR3 is 13 amino acids long. CDR1 and CDR2 from the germline V gene are SQVTM and ANQGSEA. The V end lost 4 bases, the J end lost 2 bases, and 12 bases lay between the germline ends. The CDR3 DNA is TGCAGCGTTGGGCTAGCAGGCACCTACGAGCAGTACTTC. This translates into CSVGLAGTYEQYF.